This T cell receptor (beta chain) stems from a study of shared clonotypes between healthy human individuals. Overall study context: Donor composition was a couple of women and a few men, aged 18 to 49.

Study-level points and caveats: Compared with memory subsets, naive subsets generally had larger estimated richness. Sharing across four donors was highest in naive CD4 (approximately 5%) and lowest in memory CD8 (roughly 0.4%).

Data came from immunoSEQ multiplex PCR; TCRdb stores just in-frame clones and leaves some out. Among approximately 2.5 million clones, roughly 93% were seen once, and the ten largest hold around 0.4%. This CDR3 has 16 amino acids. Germline CDR1 MGHRA, CDR2 YSYEKL. Between the trimmed V and J ends, which lost 0 bases and 7 bases, there was a span of 15 bases. About this clone: The antigen is not known.

The clonotype comes from a man younger than 35 in good health. Some clones in this sample may be carry-over from other donors' samples. The material sequenced was naive CD4+ T cells from PBMCs. Regarding subset: CD45RA+ positively selected. The chain recombines TRBV4-1 with TRBJ2-2, with a tentative D call TRBD2 (6 bases). The CDR3 spells CASSQDRGGAFGELFF. CDR3 coding DNA: TGCGCCAGCAGCCAAGATCGCGGAGGGGCCTTCGGGGAGCTGTTTTTT.